Given below is one T cell receptor (beta chain) in context. Sequencing was performed with immunoSEQ multiplex PCR; in TCRdb, only in-frame clones are kept and a portion is missing. The sample has more than 300,000 clones; roughly 90% are singletons. The V and J ends lost 3 bases and 8 bases, in that order; junction bases with no gene match: 9. The CDR3 sequence is 15 residues long. CDR1 and CDR2 (germline): MNHEY, SMNVEV (reference sequence). This record comes from a study of blood T cell repertoires in COVID-19. The V and J genes are TRBV27 and TRBJ2-1, with 8 bases lining up with TRBD2. The receptor comes from a woman between 65 and 79 years old with COVID-19, enrolled during active disease. What was sequenced was peripheral blood. CDR3 residues: CASSFRGGLNYEQFF. As DNA, the CDR3 is TGTGCCAGCAGTTTTCGGGGGGGCCTCAACTATGAGCAGTTCTTC.